This TCR beta chain was obtained from a study of T cells in Graves' hyperthyroidism and ophthalmopathy. This sample holds PBMCs from approximately 9 ml fresh peripheral blood. Ten or more counts support this clonotype. Its antigen remains unidentified. Per germline, CDR1 LGHDT and CDR2 YNNKEL (reference sequence). This CDR3 comprises 15 residues. Trimming took 4 bases from V and 10 from J, leaving 22 bases between them. Study-wide results and limits: Most clonotypes expanded in the thyroid (above 0.001) were also present in blood.

Authors of the study amplified TCR beta CDR3 regions from RNA transcripts. The TCR CDR3 was amplified in a first-round RT-PCR using the HTBI primer set. TCRdb re-analysed the multiplex PCR reads in MiXCR, keeping a single row per CDR3 protein. The repertoire includes fewer than 550,000 distinct CDR3 sequences, 15% to 17% of them detected once, and 13% to 15% sits in the top ten. The sample was blood. The clonotype was recovered from a woman younger than 35 with Graves' hyperthyroidism. The gene calls are TRBV3-1 and TRBJ1-1; D is possibly TRBD1 (5 bases). The CDR3 DNA follows: TGTGCCAGCAGCCTCGGGGCTGCTCGGGCGGTTGGAGCTTTCTTT. Amino acids: CASSLGAARAVGAFF.